These 10 T cell receptor beta chains share one sample of origin, sequenced in a study of beta chain features in type 1 diabetes. Study observations and caveats: Type 1 diabetes patients had TCRB CDR3s that were shorter (moderately but significantly so) in all four CD4+ subsets.

The antigens of these receptors remain unknown. Every isolated RNA sample was fully reverse transcribed, so sequencing captured expressed TCRB transcripts. The method was immunoSEQ multiplex PCR; TCRdb's version includes in-frame clones alone and lacks a portion of them. The sample holds under 150,000 clones; 7.5% to 9.5% are singletons and the top ten take under 0.9%. Sequencing was done on a sample of central memory CD4+ T cells from blood. The receptors were sampled from a man younger than 40 with type 1 diabetes.

CDR3 nucleotide sequence: TGTGCCAGCTCACCACCCTCGGGGAGGGAGACCCAGTACTTC. Its protein is CASSPPSGRETQYF. This chain connects TRBV18 to TRBJ2-5, with D possibly being TRBD2 (6 bases). The CDR3 spans 14 residues. From germline, CDR1 is KGHSH and CDR2 LQKENI. The V end lost 0 bases, the J end lost 5 bases, and 10 bases lay between the germline ends.

This CDR3 reads CASSLGSFQGRTEAFF. For the CDR3, the DNA is TGCGCCAGCAGCTTGGGATCGTTCCAGGGTAGGACTGAAGCTTTCTTT. The J gene is TRBJ1-1, the V gene TRBV5-1; D may be TRBD1 (5 bases). Trimming removed 0 bases at V and 5 bases at J, with 17 bases between. The CDR3 covers 16 residues. The germline gives CDR1 SGHRS, CDR2 YFSETQ.

This clone showed up many times. The rearrangement links TRBV7-8 to TRBJ1-1; D remains ambiguous. Germline-derived CDR1 and CDR2 are SGHVS and FQNEAQ. CDR3 length equals 14 residues. Trimming stripped 5 bases from V and 5 bases from J, with 15 bases between. The CDR3 spells CASSAWAEKTEAFF. CDR3 in DNA: TGTGCCAGCAGCGCGTGGGCTGAAAAGACTGAAGCTTTCTTT.

The chain employs TRBV29-1 and TRBJ1-1; no definite D call. The CDR3 loop spans 13 amino acids. V shed 6 bases and J shed 0 bases, with 11 bases lying between them. Germline V gene sequence: CDR1 SQVTM, CDR2 ANQGSEA. CDR3 nucleotides: TGCAGCGTGGAGGTACATATGAACACTGAAGCTTTCTTT. Amino acid sequence: CSVEVHMNTEAFF.

This clone was seen more than once but under ten times. Other DNA variants within this sample encode the same CDR3. The chain uses TRBV18 and TRBJ2-5; 7 nucleotides line up with TRBD1. V dropped 3 bases and J dropped 5; count of bases not matched to a gene: 6. Germline lookup yields CDR1 KGHSH and CDR2 LQKENI. This CDR3 spans 14 amino acids. CDR3 coding DNA: TGTGCCAGCTCACCTCGGACAGGCGACGAGACCCAGTACTTC. Protein: CASSPRTGDETQYF.

This clone came up many times. The gene calls are TRBV18 and TRBJ2-7; 11 bases match TRBD2. The V segment lost 3 bases and the J segment 4 bases; nucleotides outside the gene matches: 5. The CDR3 length is 15 residues. Germline CDR1 KGHSH, CDR2 LQKENI. In nucleotides, the CDR3 is TGTGCCAGCTCACCCCCCGGACTAGCGGGTTACGAGCAGTACTTC. It codes for CASSPPGLAGYEQYF. The full variable domain, its missing parts supplied by reference TRBV18 and TRBJ2-7, is NAGVMQNPRHLVRRRGQEARLRCSPMKGHSHVYWYRQLPEEGLKFMVYLQKENIIDESGMPKERFSAEFPKEGPSILRIQQVVRGDSAAYFCASSPPGLAGYEQYFGPGTRLTVT.

The table lists this clone with a few counts. The chain has TRBV7-9 and TRBJ1-2, with D tentatively TRBD1 (5 bases). V lost 3 bases and J 5 bases, leaving 16 bases between the germline ends. This CDR3 has 15 amino acids. Germline assignment: CDR1 SEHNR and CDR2 FQNEAQ (reference sequence). The CDR3 protein is CASSFRPDSSYGYTF. Here the CDR3 DNA reads TGTGCCAGCAGCTTTCGACCTGACAGCTCTTATGGCTACACCTTC.

This clone was seen more than once but under ten times. The V gene is TRBV10-1, the J gene TRBJ1-6, with 9 bases aligning to TRBD1. Germline V gene lookup returns CDR1 WNHNN and CDR2 SYGVQD (reference sequence). With 10 bases clipped from V and 5 bases from J, the junction kept 6 bases outside the gene matches. The CDR3 runs to 14 residues. CDR3 coding DNA: TGCGCCACCAGGAGGGACAGGGATAATTCACCCCTCCACTTT. Its translation is CATRRDRDNSPLHF.

The rearrangement uses TRBV10-3 and TRBJ2-7; TRBD2 is a possible D gene (5 bases). Per germline, CDR1 ENHRY and CDR2 SYGVKD. CDR3 length equals 12 residues. V gave up 5 bases and J gave up 0 bases, with 5 bases separating them. The CDR3 loop is CAISRDSYEQYF. The CDR3 DNA sequence: TGTGCCATCAGTCGGGACTCCTACGAGCAGTACTTC.

There are a few counts of this clone. The CDR3 sequence: CASSDPPGQLWDTGELFF. The DNA of the CDR3 is TGTGCCAGCAGCGACCCCCCGGGACAGCTATGGGACACCGGGGAGCTGTTTTTT. The chain employs TRBV9 and TRBJ2-2; TRBD1 matches 7 bases. Losses at the gene ends were 3 bases for V and 3 bases for J; bases not matched to a gene: 14. The CDR3 runs 18 residues. The V gene's germline CDR1 is SGDLS and CDR2 YYNGEE.